Shown below are 27 T cell receptor beta chains from a single sample sequenced in a study of cytomegalovirus exposure and HLA in healthy donors. Primers for the PCR totalled 60 Vbeta and 13 Jbeta. Only in-frame clones appear in the TCRdb table, and some are missing; sequencing was by immunoSEQ multiplex PCR. The data show roughly 140,000 clones, with more than 75% seen just once and about 4% held by the top ten. Material: PBMCs. Receptors originate from a human donor in good health.

The chain is built from TRBV28 and TRBJ2-2; the match to TRBD2 covers 15 bases. From germline, CDR1 is MDHEN and CDR2 SYDVKM. The CDR3 consists of 19 residues. Trimming at V came to 9 bases and at J to 6 bases, leaving 17 bases not matched to a gene. The CDR3 protein is CASSPGLAGGPVGAGELFF. The CDR3 nucleotides read TGTGCCAGTTCCCCCGGACTAGCGGGAGGGCCAGTAGGTGCCGGGGAGCTGTTTTTT.

The chain uses TRBV28 and TRBJ2-1; TRBD2 is a possible D gene (5 bases). Germline loops: CDR1 MDHEN, CDR2 SYDVKM. The CDR3 length is 13 residues. V was cut by 7 bases and J by 7 bases, with 14 bases left in between. The CDR3 DNA reads as TGTGCCAGCAACCGGGGAGTAAGGAATGAGCAGTTCTTC. Residues: CASNRGVRNEQFF.

The chain uses TRBV5-1 and TRBJ2-3; 7 positions agree with TRBD2. The CDR3 loop spans 15 amino acids. Germline assignment: CDR1 SGHRS and CDR2 YFSETQ. V lost 2 bases, J lost 2 bases, and 5 bases stayed unmatched. The CDR3 DNA reads TGCGCCAGCAGCTTTTGGACTAGAGACACAGATACGCAGTATTTT. Its protein product is CASSFWTRDTDTQYF.

V gene TRBV1 combines with J gene TRBJ2-3; the D call of TRBD2 is as the table states it, not checked on the DNA. TRBV1 constitutes a pseudogene. The CDR3 runs 17 residues. This CDR3 reads CTSSQDETSSYTDTQYF. The CDR3 bases are TGCACCAGCAGCCAAGATGAAACTAGCAGTTACACAGATACGCAGTATTTT.

This clone was detected a few times. The genes are TRBV7-2 and TRBJ2-7, with TRBD2 identical over 11 bases. Germline V gene data show CDR1 as SGHTA and CDR2 as FQGNSA. The CDR3 spans 15 residues. J lost 2 bases, V lost 5 bases, and 5 bases had no gene match. CDR3 in DNA: TGTGCCAGCAGCCCCAGACTAGCGGGAACCTACGAGCAGTACTTC. This sequence encodes CASSPRLAGTYEQYF.

The chain uses TRBV5-6 and TRBJ1-2, with 7 nucleotides matching TRBD1. The CDR3 has 13 amino acids. CDR1 and CDR2 from the germline V gene are SGHDT and YYEEEE. Trimming took 2 bases from V and 8 from J; bases not matched to a gene: 6. CDR3 nucleotides: TGTGCCAGCAGCTTATGGGCAGGGGGGGGCTACACCTTC. Translating it yields CASSLWAGGGYTF.

Only one count was recorded for this clone. The chain links TRBV29-1 to TRBJ1-1; D remains ambiguous. The germline gives CDR1 SQVTM, CDR2 ANQGSEA. V lost 5 bases and J 1 base, leaving 14 bases between the germline ends. The CDR3 extends over 14 amino acids. The CDR3 reads CSVRGDMGNTEAFF. The CDR3 DNA follows: TGCAGCGTTCGGGGAGATATGGGGAACACTGAAGCTTTCTTT.

The V call is TRBV29-1, the J call TRBJ1-1; unclear D gene. The germline V gene has CDR1 SQVTM and CDR2 ANQGSEA. V shed 3 bases and J shed 0 bases, with 8 bases lying between them. The CDR3 runs to 13 residues. CDR3 sequence (DNA): TGCAGCGTTGAGGGCAGCATGAACACTGAAGCTTTCTTT. Amino acids: CSVEGSMNTEAFF.

The rearrangement links TRBV7-8 to TRBJ2-2; 7 positions match TRBD1. Trimming at V came to 2 bases and at J to 6 bases, leaving 6 bases not matched to a gene. The CDR3 consists of 15 residues. In germline, CDR1 is SGHVS, CDR2 FQNEAQ. The CDR3 is CASSLRETGAGELFF. CDR3 DNA sequence: TGTGCCAGCAGCTTAAGGGAAACAGGGGCCGGGGAGCTGTTTTTT.

This chain joins TRBV27 and TRBJ2-7, with D maybe TRBD2 (5 bases). Deletions cut 6 bases from V and 6 bases from J, with 18 bases between. CDR3 length equals 14 residues. Germline V gene sequence: CDR1 MNHEY, CDR2 SMNVEV (reference sequence). CDR3 sequence (DNA): TGTGCCAGCAGACTGGCTAGCCCCACGGGCGAGCAGTACTTC. Residues: CASRLASPTGEQYF.

The V and J genes are TRBV27 and TRBJ1-1, with D maybe TRBD1 (6 bases). CDR1 is MNHEY and CDR2 is SMNVEV in the germline V gene (reference sequence). This CDR3 has 15 amino acids. The V gene lost 7 bases and the J gene lost 4 bases, with 19 bases spanning the gap. The CDR3 nucleotides are TGTGCCAGCATTCAAAGGATAGGGGGATTCACTGAAGCTTTCTTT. This sequence encodes CASIQRIGGFTEAFF.

The CDR3 region is CASSLVRETQYF. The CDR3 region has the DNA TGTGCCAGCAGCCTGGTCCGGGAGACCCAGTACTTC. V usage is TRBV11-2 and J usage is TRBJ2-5, with D unresolved. Trimming took off 5 bases at V and 5 bases at J, with 9 bases between the two ends. CDR3 size: 12 residues. Germline V gene data show CDR1 as SGHAT and CDR2 as FQNNGV.

J is TRBJ2-3 and V is TRBV18; 10 bases fit TRBD2. Per the germline V gene, CDR1 is KGHSH and CDR2 is LQKENI. This CDR3 has 16 residues. The junction had 6 bases not matched to a gene; V was cut back by 2 bases and J by 4 bases. The CDR3 coding sequence is TGTGCCAGCTCACCAAGAGCGGGGGGGGCATCAGATACGCAGTATTTT. It codes for CASSPRAGGASDTQYF. Filled out from reference TRBV18 and TRBJ2-3, the complete variable domain reads NAGVMQNPRHLVRRRGQEARLRCSPMKGHSHVYWYRQLPEEGLKFMVYLQKENIIDESGMPKERFSAEFPKEGPSILRIQQVVRGDSAAYFCASSPRAGGASDTQYFGPGTRLTVL.

The gene calls are TRBV27 and TRBJ1-2; possible D gene TRBD1, 6 bases. Looked up from germline, CDR1 is MNHEY and CDR2 is SMNVEV (reference sequence). The CDR3 length is 11 residues. The V and J ends lost 8 bases and 2 bases respectively, with 6 bases between them. For the CDR3, the DNA is TGTGCCAGCGGACAGAACTATGGCTACACCTTC. Translation gives CASGQNYGYTF.

This clone was picked up a small number of times. The chain links TRBV28 to TRBJ1-1, with TRBD1 matching 8 bases. In germline, CDR1 is MDHEN, CDR2 SYDVKM. The CDR3 loop spans 11 amino acids. Trimming took 11 bases from V and 8 from J; bases not matched to a gene: 7. CDR3 region: CAVRGQGEAFF. For the CDR3, the DNA is TGTGCCGTCAGGGGGCAGGGGGAAGCTTTCTTT. The entire variable domain, with the rest obtained from reference TRBV28 and TRBJ1-1, is as follows: DVKVTQSSRYLVKRTGEKVFLECVQDMDHENMFWYRQDPGLGLRLIYFSYDVKMKEKGDIPEGYSVSREKKERFSLILESASTNQTSMYLCAVRGQGEAFFGQGTRLTVV.

Written as DNA, the CDR3 is TGTGCCAGCAGCTTAGTAAGTGGACCAGGGGGGAGCACTGAAGCTTTCTTT. It yields the protein CASSLVSGPGGSTEAFF. V usage is TRBV7-2 and J usage is TRBJ1-1; 7 nucleotides agree with TRBD1. In germline, CDR1 is SGHTA, CDR2 FQGNSA. This CDR3 contains 17 residues. The ends lost 1 base at V and 4 bases at J; junction bases unmatched: 12.

The CDR3 nucleotides are TGTGCCTGGGGGGCAGGGGGCTCCTACGAGCAGTACTTC. This translates into CAWGAGGSYEQYF. This rearrangement joins TRBV30 to TRBJ2-7; 7 nucleotides match TRBD1. Germline assignment: CDR1 GTSNPN and CDR2 SVGIG (reference sequence). V dropped 5 bases and J dropped 0; count of bases not matched to a gene: 4. There are 13 residues in the CDR3. The full variable domain, its missing parts supplied by reference TRBV30 and TRBJ2-7, is SQTIHQWPATLVQPVGSPLSLECTVEGTSNPNLYWYRQAAGRGLQLLFYSVGIGQISSEVPQNLSASRPQDRQFILSSKKLLLSDSGFYLCAWGAGGSYEQYFGPGTRLTVT.

The chain joins TRBV9 to TRBJ2-5; weak D call: TRBD2 (6 bases). CDR1 is SGDLS and CDR2 is YYNGEE in the germline V gene. CDR3 size: 12 residues. V was cut by 4 bases and J by 7 bases, with 11 bases left in between. The CDR3 region is CASSPPGGTQYF. DNA of the CDR3: TGTGCCAGCAGCCCTCCCGGGGGGACCCAGTACTTC. Based on the CDR3 plus reference TRBV9 and TRBJ2-5, the full variable domain is DSGVTQTPKHLITATGQRVTLRCSPRSGDLSVYWYQQSLDQGLQFLIQYYNGEERAKGNILERFSAQQFPDLHSELNLSSLELGDSALYFCASSPPGGTQYFGPGTRLLVL.

This clone came up a few times. The chain combines TRBV5-6 with TRBJ1-1; D is possibly TRBD1 (5 bases). The CDR3 spans 13 residues. V was trimmed by 0 bases and J by 5 bases, leaving 8 bases between them. CDR1 is SGHDT and CDR2 is YYEEEE in the germline V gene. CDR3 coding DNA: TGTGCCAGCAGCTTGGTAAGGGGAACTGAAGCTTTCTTT. Protein product: CASSLVRGTEAFF.

V and J are TRBV29-1 and TRBJ2-1, with D possibly being TRBD1 (5 bases). Trimming took 1 base from V and 0 from J, leaving 7 bases between them. The CDR3 has 14 amino acids. CDR1 is SQVTM, CDR2 ANQGSEA, per germline. CDR3 region: CSVEGRGSYNEQFF. The CDR3, as DNA: TGCAGCGTTGAAGGTAGGGGCTCCTACAATGAGCAGTTCTTC.

V usage is TRBV7-9 and J usage is TRBJ2-3, with 9 positions matching TRBD2. Unmatched junction bases numbered 11, after V lost 0 bases and J lost 4 bases. This CDR3 comprises 18 residues. The germline V gene encodes CDR1 SEHNR and CDR2 FQNEAQ (reference sequence). The CDR3 here is CASSLAQGFSGSSDTQYF. The CDR3 DNA is TGTGCCAGCAGCTTAGCGCAGGGGTTTAGCGGGAGTTCAGATACGCAGTATTTT. Full variable domain (missing parts from reference TRBV7-9 and TRBJ2-3): DTGVSQNPRHKITKRGQNVTFRCDPISEHNRLYWYRQTLGQGPEFLTYFQNEAQLEKSRLLSDRFSAERPKGSFSTLEIQRTEQGDSAMYLCASSLAQGFSGSSDTQYFGPGTRLTVL.

V is TRBV30 and J is TRBJ2-7, with D maybe TRBD2 (5 bases). Trimming shortened V by 8 bases and J by 0 bases, and 14 bases separated the two germline ends. The CDR3 consists of 13 residues. Germline V gene lookup returns CDR1 GTSNPN and CDR2 SVGIG (reference sequence). This CDR3 reads CATLAASSYEQYF. The CDR3 DNA follows: TGTGCCACCCTAGCAGCCAGCTCCTACGAGCAGTACTTC.

The DNA of the CDR3 is TGTGCCAGCAGTTTAATCTCTCGGGAGGAGCAGTACTTC. As protein: CASSLISREEQYF. The V gene is TRBV27, the J gene TRBJ2-7; D may be TRBD2 (6 bases). With 2 bases removed from V and 7 bases from J, the gap between germline ends came to 12 bases. The germline CDR1 and CDR2 sequences are MNHEY and SMNVEV (reference sequence). The CDR3 loop spans 13 amino acids.

This chain links TRBV4-3 with TRBJ1-1; D not resolved. The germline V and J ends were trimmed by 3 bases and 6 bases, with 11 bases remaining between them. Germline CDR1 and CDR2: LGHNA and YSLEER. The CDR3 sequence is 13 residues long. The CDR3: CASSHDTNAEAFF. The CDR3 nucleotides read TGCGCCAGCAGCCATGACACCAACGCTGAAGCTTTCTTT.

This clone was seen more than once but under ten times. V is TRBV5-5 and J is TRBJ2-3, with D perhaps TRBD2 (6 bases). The germline gives CDR1 SGHKS, CDR2 YYEKEE (reference sequence). V lost 1 base and J lost 4, with 19 bases in between. The CDR3 sequence is 17 residues long. CDR3 sequence: CASSLSLGGMVADTQYF. The DNA for the CDR3 is TGTGCCAGCAGCTTGTCACTCGGGGGTATGGTCGCAGATACGCAGTATTTT.

The chain uses TRBV5-6 and TRBJ2-5; D gene ambiguous. The CDR3 has 15 residues. Trimming removed 0 bases at V and 5 bases at J, with 14 bases between. CDR1 is SGHDT, CDR2 YYEEEE, per germline. DNA for the CDR3: TGTGCCAGCAGCTTGGACAGAGCCTATTTCGAGACCCAGTACTTC. It specifies CASSLDRAYFETQYF.

The rearrangement joins TRBV5-6 to TRBJ2-2; 9 nucleotides align to TRBD2. With 6 bases clipped from V and 7 bases from J, the junction kept 13 bases outside the gene matches. This CDR3 is 16 amino acids long. Germline CDR1 is SGHDT and CDR2 is YYEEEE. In nucleotides, the CDR3 is TGTGCCAGCACCCCAGACTTAGCGGGAGTAAACGGGGAGCTGTTTTTT. It encodes CASTPDLAGVNGELFF.